The present T cell receptor (beta chain) was sequenced within a study of T cell changes during pregnancy in multiple sclerosis. TCRdb's table, derived via immunoSEQ multiplex PCR, lists solely in-frame clones and lacks some. The table has about 55,000 clones, over 80% seen once. The CDR3 runs 17 residues. V lost 0 bases to trimming and J lost 5 bases; unmatched junction nucleotides: 8. Germline V gene sequence: CDR1 SGHRS, CDR2 YFSETQ. This TCR derives from a female donor with multiple sclerosis, enrolled in a pregnancy study. This chain joins TRBV5-1 and TRBJ2-2; 9 bases are a match to TRBD2. This specimen was CD4+ T cells from peripheral blood mononuclear cells, taken in the first trimester of pregnancy. The CDR3 protein is CASSLASAGGRTGELFF. The DNA of the CDR3 is TGCGCCAGCAGCTTGGCCTCCGCGGGAGGGCGAACCGGGGAGCTGTTTTTT.